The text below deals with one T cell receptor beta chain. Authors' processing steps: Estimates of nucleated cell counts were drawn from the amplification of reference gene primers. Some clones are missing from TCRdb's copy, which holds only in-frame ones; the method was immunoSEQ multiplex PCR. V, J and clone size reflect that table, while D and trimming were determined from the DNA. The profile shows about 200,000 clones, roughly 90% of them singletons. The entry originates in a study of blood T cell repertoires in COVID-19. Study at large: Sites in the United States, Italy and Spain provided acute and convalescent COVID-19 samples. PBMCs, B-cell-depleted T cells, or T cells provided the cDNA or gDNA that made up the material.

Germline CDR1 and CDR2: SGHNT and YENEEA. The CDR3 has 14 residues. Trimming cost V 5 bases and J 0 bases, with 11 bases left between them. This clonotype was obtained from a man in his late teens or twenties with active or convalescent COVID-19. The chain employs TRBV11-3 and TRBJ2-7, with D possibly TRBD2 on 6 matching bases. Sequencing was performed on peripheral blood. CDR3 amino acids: CASSPYGGSYEQYF. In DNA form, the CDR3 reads TGTGCCAGCAGCCCCTACGGGGGCTCCTACGAGCAGTACTTC.